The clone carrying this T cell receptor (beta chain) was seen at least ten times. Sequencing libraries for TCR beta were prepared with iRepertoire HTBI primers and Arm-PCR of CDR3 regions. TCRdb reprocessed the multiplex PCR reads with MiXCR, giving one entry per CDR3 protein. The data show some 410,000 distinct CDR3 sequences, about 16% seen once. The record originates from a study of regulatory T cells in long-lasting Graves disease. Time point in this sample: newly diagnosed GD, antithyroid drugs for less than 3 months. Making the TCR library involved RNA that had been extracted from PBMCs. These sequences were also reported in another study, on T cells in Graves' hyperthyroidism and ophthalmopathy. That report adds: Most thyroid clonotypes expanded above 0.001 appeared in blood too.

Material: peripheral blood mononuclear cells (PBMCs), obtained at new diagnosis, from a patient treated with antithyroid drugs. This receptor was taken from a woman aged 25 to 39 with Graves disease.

The CDR3 DNA sequence: TGCAGCGTGGGTTGGAGGGCCTCCTACGAGCAGTACTTC. It codes for CSVGWRASYEQYF. The chain couples TRBV29-1 to TRBJ2-7; TRBD2 is a possible D gene (6 bases). The germline V gene has CDR1 SQVTM and CDR2 ANQGSEA. The V and J ends lost 6 bases and 0 bases respectively, with 12 bases between them. This CDR3 has 13 amino acids.